These 23 T cell receptor beta chains originate from one sample sequenced in a study of cytomegalovirus exposure and HLA in healthy donors (dated by TCRdb to 2017 to 2019). The library was produced with the immunoSEQ multiplex PCR assay. The multiplex PCR relied on a mix of 60 forward primers for TCR Vbeta segments and 13 reverse primers for TCR Jbeta segments. TCRdb carries this immuneACCESS record with in-frame sequences only. Its versions omit some clonotypes, under half of them owing to an unresolved V gene in the studies checked, with the rest unexplained. A total of about 130,000 clones appear in this sample, approximately 80% of them only once. The ten largest clones capture around 3.9% of the sample. Sequencing was done on a sample of PBMCs. The origin of the receptors is a man aged 40-55 years in good health and CMV-seronegative.

V and J are TRBV6-1 and TRBJ2-7, with D possibly being TRBD1 (5 bases). V was trimmed by 7 bases and J by 4 bases, leaving 8 bases between them. The CDR3 contains 11 residues. Germline values: CDR1 MNHNS, CDR2 SASEGT. CDR3 amino acids: CASNRLYEQYF. In DNA, the CDR3 is TGTGCCAGCAACAGGCTATACGAGCAGTACTTC.

The chain has TRBV5-4 and TRBJ2-1; 10 bases line up with TRBD2. The CDR3 is made up of 15 amino acids. Germline V gene lookup returns CDR1 SGHNT and CDR2 YYREEE (reference sequence). Germline trimming cut 0 bases from V and 7 bases from J; bases unmatched to any gene: 4. CDR3 sequence reads: CASSLVASGGNEQFF. The DNA for the CDR3 is TGTGCCAGCAGCTTGGTGGCTAGCGGGGGAAATGAGCAGTTCTTC.

This clone has only one observation. This chain joins TRBV29-1 and TRBJ1-1; no firm D call. The CDR3 has 12 residues. V was shortened by 5 bases and J by 6 bases, with 13 bases between the two germline ends. Germline assignment: CDR1 SQVTM and CDR2 ANQGSEA. The CDR3 spells CSVWAGRSEAFF. The DNA for the CDR3 is TGCAGCGTTTGGGCAGGAAGATCTGAAGCTTTCTTT.

J is TRBJ1-2 and V is TRBV30, with D unclear. Germline CDR1 GTSNPN, CDR2 SVGIG (reference sequence). The CDR3 consists of 14 residues. V lost 6 bases, J lost 3 bases, and 17 bases lay in between. The CDR3 bases are TGTGCCTGCCACAACCCCAACGGAGACTATGGCTACACCTTC. As protein: CACHNPNGDYGYTF.

The V call is TRBV19, the J call TRBJ1-5; possible D gene TRBD1, 5 bases. CDR1 is LNHDA, CDR2 SQIVND, per germline (reference sequence). The V end lost 3 bases, the J end lost 0 bases, and 9 bases lay between the germline ends. This CDR3 is built from 15 residues. CDR3 sequence: CASSMTAYSNQPQHF. CDR3 DNA: TGTGCCAGTAGTATGACAGCATATAGCAATCAGCCCCAGCATTTT.

This chain uses TRBV2 with TRBJ2-5; TRBD2 matches 7 bases. This CDR3 has 15 residues. Per germline, CDR1 SNHLY and CDR2 FYNNEI. With V trimmed by 5 bases and J by 5 bases, 11 bases remained unmatched. The CDR3 here is CASSLGIRGGETQYF. The CDR3 nucleotides are TGTGCCAGCAGTCTAGGGATAAGGGGAGGGGAGACCCAGTACTTC.

This chain uses TRBV10-3 with TRBJ2-3; 11 nucleotides match TRBD2. V lost 0 bases, J lost 3 bases, and 8 bases stayed unmatched. Germline V gene data show CDR1 as ENHRY and CDR2 as SYGVKD. This CDR3 comprises 18 residues. This CDR3 is CAISESRASGGRTDTQYF. CDR3 bases: TGTGCCATCAGTGAGTCCCGGGCTAGCGGGGGGCGTACAGATACGCAGTATTTT.

The chain joins TRBV4-2 to TRBJ1-1; possibly TRBD1 for D (6 bases). V was shortened by 4 bases and J by 6 bases, with 12 bases between the two germline ends. The V gene's germline CDR1 is LGHNA and CDR2 YNFKEQ. CDR3 length equals 13 residues. CDR3 coding DNA: TGTGCCAGCAGCCCAGGGGTCCGCGCTGAAGCTTTCTTT. Its protein is CASSPGVRAEAFF.

The V call is TRBV27, the J call TRBJ2-2; perhaps TRBD2 as D (6 bases). The CDR3 is 16 amino acids. CDR1 MNHEY and CDR2 SMNVEV come from the germline V gene (reference sequence). V dropped 2 bases and J dropped 2 bases, with 12 bases sitting between them. The DNA for the CDR3 is TGTGCCAGCAGTTTAAGTGCTAGCGCAAACACCGGGGAGCTGTTTTTT. Its translation: CASSLSASANTGELFF.

The genes are TRBV5-4 and TRBJ2-7, with D maybe TRBD2 (6 bases). Germline lookup yields CDR1 SGHNT and CDR2 YYREEE (reference sequence). The CDR3 extends over 14 amino acids. Trimming shortened V by 0 bases and J by 3 bases, and 10 bases separated the two germline ends. The CDR3 here is CASSLDLGGYEQYF. The CDR3 DNA reads TGTGCCAGCAGCTTGGATCTGGGGGGCTACGAGCAGTACTTC.

J is TRBJ2-5 and V is TRBV28; TRBD2 matches 9 bases. The CDR3 contains 15 residues. Germline values: CDR1 MDHEN, CDR2 SYDVKM. V lost 5 bases, J lost 5 bases, and 9 bases stayed unmatched. The CDR3 nucleotides are TGTGCCAGCAGTCTACCAGCGGGGGGAGGTGAGACCCAGTACTTC. It yields the protein CASSLPAGGGETQYF.

There are a few counts of this clone. V and J are TRBV6-5 and TRBJ1-1, with 10 bases fitting TRBD1. The CDR3 is 13 residues long. J lost 4 bases, V lost 7 bases, and 3 bases had no gene match. The V gene's germline CDR1 is MNHEY and CDR2 SVGAGI. The CDR3 reads CASTRTGGTEAFF. The CDR3 DNA reads TGTGCCAGCACCCGGACAGGGGGCACTGAAGCTTTCTTT.

This chain joins TRBV12-5 and TRBJ2-1, with D possibly being TRBD1 (6 bases). This CDR3 has 13 amino acids. The germline V gene has CDR1 LGHNT and CDR2 FRNRAP. V was pared by 7 bases and J by 7 bases, with 14 bases between. The CDR3 coding sequence is TGTGCTAGTGCCGTGGCTAGGGGGAATGAGCAGTTCTTC. Translating it yields CASAVARGNEQFF.

The V call is TRBV6-1, the J call TRBJ2-1; D unresolved. V was trimmed by 2 bases and J by 13 bases, leaving 15 bases between them. The CDR3 length is 13 residues. In germline, CDR1 is MNHNS, CDR2 SASEGT. The chain's CDR3 is CASSETYWFGQFF. CDR3 DNA: TGTGCCAGCAGTGAAACCTATTGGTTTGGTCAGTTCTTC.

V is TRBV7-2 and J is TRBJ1-4; D perhaps matches TRBD1 (5 bases). Per the germline V gene, CDR1 is SGHTA and CDR2 is FQGNSA. Between the trimmed V and J ends, which lost 5 bases and 0 bases, there was a span of 13 bases. The CDR3 has 16 amino acids. CDR3: CASSRRRGATNEKLFF. The CDR3 DNA reads as TGTGCCAGCAGCCGAAGACGGGGGGCAACTAATGAAAAACTGTTTTTT. Full variable domain (rest looked up from reference TRBV7-2 and TRBJ1-4): GAGVSQSPSNKVTEKGKDVELRCDPISGHTALYWYRQSLGQGLEFLIYFQGNSAPDKSGLPSDRFSAERTGGSVSTLTIQRTQQEDSAVYLCASSRRRGATNEKLFFGSGTQLSVL.

CDR3 in amino acids: CASSPSAGPGNTIYF. The CDR3, as DNA: TGTGCCAGCTCACCGTCAGCAGGGCCAGGAAACACCATATATTTT. This chain uses TRBV18 with TRBJ1-3, with D possibly TRBD1 on 5 matching bases. The CDR3 spans 15 residues. The ends were cut back, 3 bases at V and 4 bases at J, with 13 bases in the middle. Germline-derived CDR1 and CDR2 are KGHSH and LQKENI.

The chain joins TRBV7-2 to TRBJ1-5; perhaps TRBD1 as D (5 bases). Germline-derived CDR1 and CDR2 are SGHTA and FQGNSA. The CDR3 has 15 amino acids. Trimming took off 3 bases at V and 0 bases at J, with 9 bases between the two ends. This CDR3 reads CASSLGGYSNQPQHF. The CDR3 DNA reads as TGTGCCAGCAGCTTGGGGGGGTATAGCAATCAGCCCCAGCATTTT. Using reference TRBV7-2 and TRBJ1-5 for the parts outside the CDR3, the full variable domain is GAGVSQSPSNKVTEKGKDVELRCDPISGHTALYWYRQSLGQGLEFLIYFQGNSAPDKSGLPSDRFSAERTGGSVSTLTIQRTQQEDSAVYLCASSLGGYSNQPQHFGDGTRLSIL.

The V call is TRBV28, the J call TRBJ1-2, with 11 bases aligning to TRBD1. The CDR3 runs to 16 residues. The J segment lost 1 base and the V segment lost 6 bases, leaving 7 bases of the junction unmatched. In germline, CDR1 is MDHEN, CDR2 SYDVKM. In nucleotides, the CDR3 is TGTGCCAGCAGCGGACAGGGGGCGTATGGTAACTATGGCTACACCTTC. Its protein is CASSGQGAYGNYGYTF.

This chain uses TRBV7-9 with TRBJ1-3; no reliable D call. This CDR3 is built from 13 residues. CDR1 and CDR2 from the germline V gene are SEHNR and FQNEAQ (reference sequence). Trimming shortened V by 5 bases and J by 0 bases, and 5 bases separated the two germline ends. CDR3 in amino acids: CASSLSSGNTIYF. CDR3 nucleotide sequence: TGTGCCAGCAGCCTATCCTCTGGAAACACCATATATTTT.

The sample holds a few counts of this clone. The gene calls are TRBV7-9 and TRBJ2-5, with 8 bases lining up with TRBD2. After removal of 8 bases from V and 1 base from J, the junction contained 12 bases not matched to a gene. This CDR3 region has 16 residues. Looked up from germline, CDR1 is SEHNR and CDR2 is FQNEAQ (reference sequence). CDR3 sequence reads: CASPTETSVGQETQYF. The CDR3 coding sequence is TGTGCCAGCCCCACGGAGACTAGCGTAGGCCAAGAGACCCAGTACTTC.

The genes are TRBV6-4 and TRBJ2-3; D call uncertain. Germline CDR1 reads MRHNA; CDR2 reads SNTAGT. The CDR3 covers 15 residues. V dropped 3 bases and J dropped 0 bases, with 10 bases sitting between them. The CDR3 sequence: CASSEVVASTDTQYF. CDR3 nucleotides: TGTGCCAGCAGTGAAGTAGTCGCTAGCACAGATACGCAGTATTTT.

This clone was observed a single time. The chain is built from TRBV6-5 and TRBJ2-2, with a tentative D call TRBD1 (5 bases). The CDR3 totals 15 residues. Trimming took 0 bases from V and 4 from J, leaving 9 bases between them. CDR1 MNHEY and CDR2 SVGAGI come from the germline V gene. The CDR3 region has the DNA TGTGCCAGCAGTTACTCGAACAGGCCCACCGGGGAGCTGTTTTTT. This encodes CASSYSNRPTGELFF.

A single count supports this clone. The chain links TRBV5-1 to TRBJ2-6; D might be TRBD2 (5 bases). This CDR3 has 19 residues. Per germline, CDR1 SGHRS and CDR2 YFSETQ. The V gene lost 2 bases and the J gene lost 0 bases, with 18 bases spanning the gap. The CDR3 DNA follows: TGCGCCAGCAGCTTAGCCGGAGGAGGAGTATCCTCTGGGGCCAACGTCCTGACTTTC. It yields the protein CASSLAGGGVSSGANVLTF.